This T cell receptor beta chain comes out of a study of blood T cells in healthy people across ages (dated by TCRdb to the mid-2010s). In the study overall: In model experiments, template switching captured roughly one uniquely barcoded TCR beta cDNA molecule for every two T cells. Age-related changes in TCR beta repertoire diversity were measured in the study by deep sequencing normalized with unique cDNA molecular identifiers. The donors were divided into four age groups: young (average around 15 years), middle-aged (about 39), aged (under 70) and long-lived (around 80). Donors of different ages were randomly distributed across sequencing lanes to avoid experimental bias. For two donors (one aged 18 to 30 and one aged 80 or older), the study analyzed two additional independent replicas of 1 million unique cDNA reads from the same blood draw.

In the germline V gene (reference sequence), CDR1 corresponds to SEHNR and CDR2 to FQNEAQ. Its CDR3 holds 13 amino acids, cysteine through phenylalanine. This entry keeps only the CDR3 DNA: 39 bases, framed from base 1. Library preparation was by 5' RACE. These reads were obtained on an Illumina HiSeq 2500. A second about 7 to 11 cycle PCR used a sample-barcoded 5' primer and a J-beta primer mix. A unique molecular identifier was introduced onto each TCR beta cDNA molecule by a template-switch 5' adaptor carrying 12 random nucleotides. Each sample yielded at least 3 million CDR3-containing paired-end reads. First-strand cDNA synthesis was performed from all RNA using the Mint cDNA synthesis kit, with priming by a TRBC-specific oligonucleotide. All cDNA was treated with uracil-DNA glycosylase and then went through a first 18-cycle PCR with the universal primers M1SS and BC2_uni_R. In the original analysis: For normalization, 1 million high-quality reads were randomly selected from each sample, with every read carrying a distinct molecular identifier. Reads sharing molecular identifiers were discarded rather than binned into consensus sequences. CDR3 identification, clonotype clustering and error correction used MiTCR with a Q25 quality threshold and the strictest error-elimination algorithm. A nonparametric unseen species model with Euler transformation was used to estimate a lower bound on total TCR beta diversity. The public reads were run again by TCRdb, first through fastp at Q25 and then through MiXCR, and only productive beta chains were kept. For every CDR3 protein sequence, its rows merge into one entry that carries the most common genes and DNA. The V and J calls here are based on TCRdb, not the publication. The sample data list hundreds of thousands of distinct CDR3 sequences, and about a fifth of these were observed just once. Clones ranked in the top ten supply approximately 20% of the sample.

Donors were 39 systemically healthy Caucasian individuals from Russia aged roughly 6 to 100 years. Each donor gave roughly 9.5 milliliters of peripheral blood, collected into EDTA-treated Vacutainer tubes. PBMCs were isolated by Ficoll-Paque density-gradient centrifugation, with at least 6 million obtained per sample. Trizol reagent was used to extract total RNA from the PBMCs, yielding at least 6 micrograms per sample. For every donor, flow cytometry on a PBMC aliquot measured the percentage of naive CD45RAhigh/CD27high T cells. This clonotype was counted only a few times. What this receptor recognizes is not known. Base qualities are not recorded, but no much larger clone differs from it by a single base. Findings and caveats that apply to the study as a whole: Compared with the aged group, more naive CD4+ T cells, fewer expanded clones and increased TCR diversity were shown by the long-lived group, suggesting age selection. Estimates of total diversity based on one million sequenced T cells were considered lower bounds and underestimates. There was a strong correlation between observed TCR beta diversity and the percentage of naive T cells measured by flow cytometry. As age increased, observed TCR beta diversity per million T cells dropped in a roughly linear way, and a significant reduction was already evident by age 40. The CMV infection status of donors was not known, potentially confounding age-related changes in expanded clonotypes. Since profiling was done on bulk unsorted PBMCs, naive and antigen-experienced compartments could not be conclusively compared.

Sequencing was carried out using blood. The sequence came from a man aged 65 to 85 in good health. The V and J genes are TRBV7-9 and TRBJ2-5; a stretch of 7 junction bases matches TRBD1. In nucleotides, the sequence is TGTGTCAGTGGGGACAGCAATCAAGAGACCCAGTACTTC. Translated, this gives CVSGDSNQETQYF.